These T cell receptor beta chains were read from a single sample in a study of cytomegalovirus exposure and HLA in healthy donors. Profiled with immunoSEQ multiplex PCR; TCRdb holds only in-frame clones, not every one. With approximately 110,000 clones in the sample, the ten largest clones hold roughly 6.6%. The material sequenced was PBMCs. These receptors came from a man aged 40-49 years in good health and CMV-seropositive. The CDR3 runs from the conserved cysteine through the conserved F or W. A D gene is named only where the DNA matches it firmly.

TRBJ2-1 | TRBV29-1 | . | TGCAGCCTCAAAGCCGGTGAGCAGTTCTTC | CSLKAGEQFF
TRBJ1-4 | TRBV7-3 | . | TGTGCCAGCAGCTTACATTTGAATGAAAAACTGTTTTTT | CASSLHLNEKLFF
TRBJ2-1 | TRBV11-3 | TRBD2 | TGTGCCAGCAGCTTAGAAGGGCGGGAGGGCCGCGATGAGCAGTTCTTC | CASSLEGREGRDEQFF
TRBJ2-1 | TRBV10-3 | TRBD2 | TGTGCCATCAGTGCTGGCGGGAGTTTGGATGAGCAGTTCTTC | CAISAGGSLDEQFF
TRBJ2-7 | TRBV9 | TRBD1 | TGTGCCAGCAGCGTAGGAATTGGGACAGGCTCCTACGAGCAGTACTTC | CASSVGIGTGSYEQYF
TRBJ1-2 | TRBV29-1 | TRBD1 | TGCAGCGGCCGACAGGGGAACTATGGCTACACCTTC | CSGRQGNYGYTF
TRBJ2-1 | TRBV28 | . | TGTGCCAGCCAGGCCTCCTACAATGAGCAGTTCTTC | CASQASYNEQFF
TRBJ1-5 | TRBV18 | . | TGTGCCAGCTCACCAGCAGGTAATAGCAATCAGCCCCAGCATTTT | CASSPAGNSNQPQHF
TRBJ2-7 | TRBV5-6 | . | TGTGCCAGCAGCTTTCGACGGACTTCGGGATACGAGCAGTACTTC | CASSFRRTSGYEQYF
TRBJ2-1 | TRBV6-5 | TRBD1 | TGTGCCAGCAGTTACCCCGGGACAGGGAATGAGCAGTTCTTC | CASSYPGTGNEQFF
TRBJ1-6 | TRBV25-1 | TRBD1 | TGTGCCAGCAGTAACAACCCGACAGGGGGCGCGTCCCTCCACTTT | CASSNNPTGGASLHF
TRBJ2-5 | TRBV6-1 | . | TGTGCCAGCAGTGCCCAGGGTCGGGAGACCCAGTACTTC | CASSAQGRETQYF
TRBJ2-1 | TRBV14 | . | TGTGCCAGCAGCCAAGCTCGCGGGGCTAACGAGCAGTTCTTC | CASSQARGANEQFF
TRBJ2-4 | TRBV7-2 | TRBD2 | TGTGCCAGCAGCTTAGCTCAAGCGGGGACCCTAGCCAAAAACATTCAGTACTTC | CASSLAQAGTLAKNIQYF
TRBJ2-6 | TRBV5-6 | . | TGTGCCAGCCACAGGAGGGGAGGATCTGGGGCCAACGTCCTGACTTTC | CASHRRGGSGANVLTF
TRBJ1-1 | TRBV7-8 | . | TGTGCCAGCAGCTTAGCGCTGACACGGCTGAACACTGAAGCTTTCTTT | CASSLALTRLNTEAFF
TRBJ1-2 | TRBV6-1 | . | TGTGCCAGCAGTCTTCTGGCAGGGAACTATGGCTACACCTTC | CASSLLAGNYGYTF
TRBJ2-3 | TRBV14 | . | TGTGCCAGCAGCCAAGGGACCAACGAGCGGGTCTTCACAGATACGCAGTATTTT | CASSQGTNERVFTDTQYF
TRBJ1-1 | TRBV25-1 | TRBD1 | TGTGCCAGTTCCAGGGGGGTGGGGACTGAAGCTTTCTTT | CASSRGVGTEAFF
TRBJ2-7 | TRBV7-8 | TRBD1 | TGTGCCAGCAGCTTTAGAGGGACAGGGTATACTTACGAGCAGTACTTC | CASSFRGTGYTYEQYF
TRBJ1-4 | TRBV28 | . | TGTGCCAGCAGTTTACTAGGAAAACTGTTTTTT | CASSLLGKLFF
TRBJ2-1 | TRBV5-1 | TRBD2 | TGCGCCAGCAGCAGAACGACTAGCGCATACAATGAGCAGTTCTTC | CASSRTTSAYNEQFF